The rows below give T cell receptor beta chains drawn from one sample of a study of blood T cell repertoires in COVID-19. Here immunoSEQ multiplex PCR was the method, and the copy in TCRdb shows in-frame clones only, minus some. This table has approximately 90,000 clones, 80% to 90% appearing once. Material for sequencing was peripheral blood. The receptors derive from a human donor with acute or convalescent COVID-19. The donor label of this sample is uncertain. CDR3s include the opening cysteine and the closing phenylalanine or tryptophan. D genes are given only for firm matches. Where a row states a size, it is once, few, many or the class of an expanded clone; other rows omit it.

v_gene: TRBV27
j_gene: TRBJ1-1
d_gene: TRBD1
len: 16
abundance: once
CDR3aa: CASSFGTGIIGAEAFF
CDR3nt: TGTGCCAGCAGTTTTGGGACAGGGATCATCGGAGCTGAAGCTTTCTTT

v_gene: TRBV9
j_gene: TRBJ2-3
d_gene: TRBD2
len: 15
abundance: once
CDR3aa: CASSVERGGRDTQYF
CDR3nt: TGTGCCAGCAGCGTAGAACGGGGGGGTCGGGATACGCAGTATTTT

v_gene: TRBV4-1
j_gene: TRBJ1-2
d_gene: NA
len: 15
abundance: NA
CDR3aa: CASSQDEDRLYGYTF
CDR3nt: TGCGCCAGCAGCCAAGATGAGGACAGACTCTATGGCTACACCTTC

v_gene: TRBV7-2
j_gene: TRBJ2-1
d_gene: TRBD1
len: 16
abundance: NA
CDR3aa: CASRLRTGQLYNEQFF
CDR3nt: TGTGCCAGCAGACTAAGAACGGGACAGCTTTACAATGAGCAGTTCTTC

v_gene: TRBV18
j_gene: TRBJ1-1
d_gene: NA
len: 14
abundance: NA
CDR3aa: CASSPSGRGTEAFF
CDR3nt: TGTGCCAGCTCACCATCGGGCCGGGGCACTGAAGCTTTCTTT

v_gene: TRBV5-4
j_gene: TRBJ2-3
d_gene: NA
len: 14
abundance: NA
CDR3aa: CASAPRGGTDTQYF
CDR3nt: TGTGCCAGCGCACCCCGGGGTGGGACAGATACGCAGTATTTT

v_gene: TRBV5-5
j_gene: TRBJ2-3
d_gene: NA
len: 15
abundance: NA
CDR3aa: CASSLVLLSTDTQYF
CDR3nt: TGTGCCAGCAGCTTGGTACTTCTCAGCACAGATACGCAGTATTTT

v_gene: TRBV18
j_gene: TRBJ2-1
d_gene: NA
len: 14
abundance: NA
CDR3aa: CASSPQDSYNEQFF
CDR3nt: TGTGCCAGCTCACCGCAGGACTCCTACAATGAGCAGTTCTTC

v_gene: TRBV21-1
j_gene: TRBJ2-2
d_gene: NA
len: 18
abundance: once
CDR3aa: CASSKLLAGGTNTGELFF
CDR3nt: TGTGCCAGCAGCAAACTTCTAGCGGGGGGCACGAACACCGGGGAGCTGTTTTTT

v_gene: TRBV18
j_gene: TRBJ2-3
d_gene: NA
len: 14
abundance: once
CDR3aa: CASSSPDSDDAQYF
CDR3nt: TGTGCCAGCTCATCTCCGGACTCCGACGACGCGCAGTATTTT

v_gene: TRBV19
j_gene: TRBJ1-1
d_gene: TRBD1
len: 16
abundance: NA
CDR3aa: CASTQGGGQEAPKAFF
CDR3nt: TGTGCCAGTACCCAGGGCGGGGGACAGGAAGCACCTAAAGCTTTCTTT

v_gene: TRBV19
j_gene: TRBJ2-5
d_gene: NA
len: 16
abundance: NA
CDR3aa: CASSSSSYRGSETQYF
CDR3nt: TGTGCCAGTAGTAGCTCTTCGTATCGGGGATCAGAGACCCAGTACTTC

v_gene: TRBV10-3
j_gene: TRBJ1-3
d_gene: NA
len: 14
abundance: few
CDR3aa: CAISEGGQGNTIYF
CDR3nt: TGTGCCATCAGTGAAGGAGGGCAGGGAAACACCATATATTTT

v_gene: TRBV6-1
j_gene: TRBJ2-7
d_gene: TRBD2
len: 16
abundance: NA
CDR3aa: CASSEVAGGLVYEQYF
CDR3nt: TGTGCCAGCAGTGAGGTGGCGGGAGGACTAGTCTACGAGCAGTACTTC

v_gene: TRBV5-6
j_gene: TRBJ1-6
d_gene: TRBD1
len: 14
abundance: few
CDR3aa: CASSSTGVGSPLHF
CDR3nt: TGTGCCAGCAGCTCGACAGGGGTGGGTTCACCCCTCCACTTT

v_gene: TRBV5-4
j_gene: TRBJ1-3
d_gene: NA
len: 15
abundance: few
CDR3aa: CASSTQGDSGNTIYF
CDR3nt: TGTGCCAGCAGCACGCAGGGTGACTCTGGAAACACCATATATTTT

v_gene: TRBV3-1/TRBV3-2
j_gene: TRBJ2-1
d_gene: TRBD2
len: 15
abundance: NA
CDR3aa: CASSPLGGGVNEQFF
CDR3nt: TGTGCCAGCAGCCCCCTAGGCGGGGGGGTTAATGAGCAGTTCTTC

v_gene: TRBV5-1
j_gene: TRBJ2-7
d_gene: NA
len: 14
abundance: NA
CDR3aa: CASSLMDTAYEQYF
CDR3nt: TGCGCCAGCAGCTTAATGGACACTGCCTACGAGCAGTACTTC

v_gene: TRBV9
j_gene: TRBJ2-3
d_gene: TRBD1
len: 13
abundance: NA
CDR3aa: CASRDTGGDTQYF
CDR3nt: TGTGCCAGCAGGGATACAGGGGGGGATACGCAGTATTTT

v_gene: TRBV6-5
j_gene: TRBJ1-1
d_gene: TRBD1
len: 15
abundance: NA
CDR3aa: CASSYQGQLNTEAFF
CDR3nt: TGTGCCAGCAGTTACCAGGGACAGCTGAACACTGAAGCTTTCTTT

v_gene: TRBV7-2
j_gene: TRBJ1-1
d_gene: NA
len: 14
abundance: once
CDR3aa: CASSLGPQNTEAFF
CDR3nt: TGTGCCAGCAGCTTAGGTCCCCAGAACACTGAAGCTTTCTTT

v_gene: TRBV6-2/TRBV6-3
j_gene: TRBJ1-5
d_gene: TRBD1
len: 14
abundance: few
CDR3aa: CASSRTGGNQPQHF
CDR3nt: TGTGCCAGCAGCCGGACAGGGGGTAATCAGCCCCAGCATTTT

v_gene: TRBV28
j_gene: TRBJ1-4
d_gene: TRBD1
len: 19
abundance: NA
CDR3aa: CASQPPHGRGDSTNEKLFF
CDR3nt: TGTGCCAGTCAACCCCCCCACGGCAGGGGGGATTCAACTAATGAAAAACTGTTTTTT

v_gene: TRBV7-8
j_gene: TRBJ2-7
d_gene: NA
len: 12
abundance: NA
CDR3aa: CASSLERSEQYF
CDR3nt: TGTGCCAGCAGCTTAGAACGCAGCGAGCAGTACTTC

v_gene: TRBV27
j_gene: TRBJ1-1
d_gene: NA
len: 14
abundance: NA
CDR3aa: CASSPRDTPLGAFF
CDR3nt: TGTGCCAGCAGTCCCAGGGACACCCCCTTGGGAGCTTTCTTT

v_gene: TRBV24-1
j_gene: TRBJ1-1
d_gene: TRBD1
len: 14
abundance: NA
CDR3aa: CATSTGQGRTEAFF
CDR3nt: TGTGCCACCAGTACCGGACAGGGCCGGACTGAAGCTTTCTTT

v_gene: TRBV5-1
j_gene: TRBJ1-5
d_gene: TRBD1
len: 14
abundance: NA
CDR3aa: CASSQGQGGQPQHF
CDR3nt: TGCGCCAGCAGCCAGGGACAGGGAGGTCAGCCCCAGCATTTT

v_gene: TRBV4-1
j_gene: TRBJ1-1
d_gene: NA
len: 13
abundance: NA
CDR3aa: CASSQVRETEAFF
CDR3nt: TGCGCCAGCAGCCAAGTTCGGGAGACTGAAGCTTTCTTT